This T cell receptor (beta chain) was captured in a study of cytomegalovirus exposure and HLA in healthy donors. At the level of the study: Across some 400 genotyped donors, 65% to 90% landed in the Caucasian-associated ancestry cluster. The study's findings and limits: In a later analysis, most CMV-associated TCR beta chains appeared HLA-restricted. Using the classifier, cytomegalovirus status was reportedly diagnosed with high specificity and sensitivity.

As regards this clone: Its antigen is not identified.

The PCR had 60 Vbeta and 13 Jbeta primers. Profiling relied on immunoSEQ multiplex PCR, and the TCRdb table lists in-frame clones only, not all of them. The table includes 110,000 or so clones, 76% detected once. Sample: PBMCs. The receptor's source is a man aged 45-65 years in good health and CMV-seropositive.

For the CDR3, the DNA is TGCGCCAGCAGCCAAGCCTACAGGGATCAGCCCCAGCATTTT. The encoded protein is CASSQAYRDQPQHF. The chain has TRBV4-3 and TRBJ1-5, with D possibly matching TRBD1 (6 bases). Germline loops: CDR1 LGHNA, CDR2 YSLEER. The CDR3 consists of 14 residues. V dropped 1 base and J dropped 5 bases, with 9 bases sitting between them.